The 20 T cell receptor beta chains listed next were all sequenced from one sample in a study of T-cell reconstitution after alpha-beta-depleted transplantation in children. A library of TCRbeta sequences, prepared with unique molecular identifiers, was generated. TCRdb re-called the PCR reads with MiXCR, one entry per CDR3 protein. The profile shows roughly 220,000 distinct CDR3 sequences, 9.7% of them singletons. The source material was PBMCs from the stem cell graft donor, sampled from the stem cell graft. These receptor sequences come from a human donor who donated a stem cell graft to a child with SCID.

This clonotype showed up many times. The CDR3 DNA reads TGTGCCAGCAGTTGGAATTTTTGGGTGGAGAACACTGAAGCTTTCTTT. This codes for CASSWNFWVENTEAFF. This chain uses TRBV6-5 with TRBJ1-1; D remains ambiguous. Germline CDR1 and CDR2: MNHEY and SVGAGI. V was cut by 4 bases and J by 1 base, with 16 bases left in between. The CDR3 totals 16 residues.

This clonotype was detected ten times or more. The chain combines TRBV29-1 with TRBJ2-3; 9 bases are shared with TRBD1. The CDR3 is 14 amino acids. Trimming took 1 base from V and 4 from J; bases not matched to a gene: 3. The V gene's germline CDR1 is SQVTM and CDR2 ANQGSEA. CDR3 residues: CSVEGGQGADTQYF. DNA for the CDR3: TGCAGCGTTGAAGGGGGACAGGGCGCAGATACGCAGTATTTT.

This clonotype was counted at least ten times. The V and J genes are TRBV6-1 and TRBJ1-2; D is unresolved. Germline CDR1 reads MNHNS; CDR2 reads SASEGT. The CDR3 totals 14 residues. V lost 8 bases to trimming and J lost 4 bases, with 17 bases between them. For the CDR3, the DNA is TGTGCCAGCTCCCCCCGAGCGGGTGGCTATGGCTACACCTTC. The encoded protein is CASSPRAGGYGYTF.

In this sample, this clonotype turned up a few times. V gene TRBV6-5 combines with J gene TRBJ1-5; tentative D call: TRBD1 (6 bases). CDR3 size: 15 residues. CDR1 is MNHEY and CDR2 is SVGAGI in the germline V gene. V was cut by 0 bases and J by 6 bases, with 12 bases left in between. The CDR3 DNA sequence: TGTGCCAGCAGTTACTCGCCAGGGGCTGGTCAGCCCCAGCATTTT. This codes for CASSYSPGAGQPQHF.

Ten or more counts support this clonotype. The rearrangement uses TRBV20-1 and TRBJ2-3; tentative D call: TRBD2 (7 bases). The CDR3 length is 13 residues. Germline V gene lookup returns CDR1 DFQATT and CDR2 SNEGSKA (reference sequence). V was shortened by 6 bases and J by 2 bases, with 12 bases between the two germline ends. The CDR3 sequence: CSAGGANTDTQYF. The CDR3 nucleotides are TGCAGTGCGGGGGGGGCCAACACAGATACGCAGTATTTT.

This clonotype occurred many times. The chain is built from TRBV4-3 and TRBJ1-2; D gene uncertain. There are 16 residues in the CDR3. Trimming took off 0 bases at V and 4 bases at J, with 15 bases between the two ends. CDR1 is LGHNA and CDR2 is YSLEER in the germline V gene. The CDR3 loop reads CASSQDSTSPLYGYTF. CDR3 coding DNA: TGCGCCAGCAGCCAAGATAGTACCAGCCCCCTCTATGGCTACACCTTC.

This clonotype was observed many times. The genes are TRBV7-9 and TRBJ2-5; no clear D gene. Germline-derived CDR1 and CDR2 are SEHNR and FQNEAQ (reference sequence). Trimming removed 5 bases from V and 9 bases from J, with 13 bases in between. CDR3 length equals 12 residues. CDR3 in DNA: TGTGCCAGCAGCCCCCCTGAGTGGGCCCAGTACTTC. It yields the protein CASSPPEWAQYF.

Ten or more counts support this clonotype. The rearrangement joins TRBV3-1 to TRBJ1-1; maybe TRBD1 (5 bases). The CDR3 has 15 residues. Germline CDR1 and CDR2: LGHDT and YNNKEL (reference sequence). V was clipped by 0 bases and J by 1 base, with 9 bases between them. CDR3 nucleotide sequence: TGTGCCAGCAGCCAAGACGGGGCTTGGAACACTGAAGCTTTCTTT. Translating gives CASSQDGAWNTEAFF. Using reference TRBV3-1 and TRBJ1-1 for the parts outside the CDR3, the full variable domain is DTAVSQTPKYLVTQMGNDKSIKCEQNLGHDTMYWYKQDSKKFLKIMFSYNNKELIINETVPNRFSPKSPDKAHLNLHINSLELGDSAVYFCASSQDGAWNTEAFFGQGTRLTVV.

The chain couples TRBV25-1 to TRBJ2-2; D is uncertain. The CDR3 contains 17 residues. The V gene lost 2 bases and the J gene lost 1 base, with 14 bases spanning the gap. The germline gives CDR1 MGHDK, CDR2 SYGVNS. The CDR3 bases are TGTGCCAGCAGTGAAAGGGTGGCGGTGGGGAACACCGGGGAGCTGTTTTTT. Amino acid sequence: CASSERVAVGNTGELFF.

This clonotype was recorded many times. The gene calls are TRBV28 and TRBJ2-7; 13 bases align to TRBD2. J lost 0 bases, V lost 5 bases, and 10 bases had no gene match. The CDR3 length is 18 residues. CDR1 MDHEN and CDR2 SYDVKM come from the germline V gene. The CDR3 nucleotides are TGTGCCAGCAGTCTACAGGGACTAGCGGGGCGTAGCTCCTACGAGCAGTACTTC. Translating it yields CASSLQGLAGRSSYEQYF.

The V gene is TRBV11-3, the J gene TRBJ1-1, with TRBD1 matching over 9 bases. With V trimmed by 5 bases and J by 5 bases, 6 bases remained unmatched. Germline V lookup: CDR1 SGHNT, CDR2 YENEEA. The CDR3 loop spans 14 amino acids. CDR3 amino acids: CASSDGTGRTEAFF. For the CDR3, the DNA is TGTGCCAGCAGCGACGGGACAGGGCGAACTGAAGCTTTCTTT. The whole variable domain, filled in from reference TRBV11-3 and TRBJ1-1, reads EAGVVQSPRYKIIEKKQPVAFWCNPISGHNTLYWYLQNLGQGPELLIRYENEEAVDDSQLPKDRFSAERLKGVDSTLKIQPAELGDSAVYLCASSDGTGRTEAFFGQGTRLTVV.

At least ten counts were recorded for this clonotype. The chain carries TRBV20-1 and TRBJ1-1; TRBD1 matches 7 bases. Trimming took 6 bases from V and 0 from J; bases not matched to a gene: 16. Germline CDR1 reads DFQATT; CDR2 reads SNEGSKA (reference sequence). The CDR3 loop spans 17 amino acids. The CDR3: CSATDLLGGQLNTEAFF. The CDR3 coding sequence is TGCAGTGCAACTGATCTTCTCGGGGGACAGTTGAACACTGAAGCTTTCTTT.

This clonotype was recorded at least ten times. CDR3 protein: CASSFRGENEQFF. CDR3 in DNA: TGCGCCAGCAGCTTCAGGGGGGAAAATGAGCAGTTCTTC. This sequence joins TRBV5-1 and TRBJ2-1; D perhaps matches TRBD1 (7 bases). Germline lookup yields CDR1 SGHRS and CDR2 YFSETQ. The CDR3 runs to 13 residues. V gave up 2 bases and J gave up 7 bases, with 10 bases separating them.

This chain connects TRBV11-2 to TRBJ2-4; TRBD2 agrees at 7 bases. Looked up from germline, CDR1 is SGHAT and CDR2 is FQNNGV. With V trimmed by 5 bases and J by 1 base, 8 bases remained unmatched. The CDR3 loop spans 16 amino acids. CDR3 DNA sequence: TGTGCCAGCAGCCCAGTGTCCGGGGGGGCCAAAAACATTCAGTACTTC. This encodes CASSPVSGGAKNIQYF.

The table lists this clonotype with a few counts. CDR3 sequence: CASSPGPPGGNTGELFF. DNA of the CDR3: TGCGCCAGCAGCCCGGGTCCCCCAGGGGGGAACACCGGGGAGCTGTTTTTT. The chain employs TRBV5-1 and TRBJ2-2; TRBD1 aligns across 7 bases. J was trimmed by 1 base and V by 4 bases; bases with no gene match: 10. Germline V gives CDR1 SGHRS, CDR2 YFSETQ. The CDR3 consists of 17 residues.

Notes on this clonotype: A much bigger clone sits one base away, suggesting this may be a read error. The chain combines TRBV11-2 with TRBJ2-7; D is unclear. This CDR3 has 14 amino acids. Per the germline V gene, CDR1 is SGHAT and CDR2 is FQNNGV. The CDR3 region has the DNA TGTGCCTGCAGCTCCTATGATTGGGGCTACGAGCAGTACTTC. Its protein product is CACSSYDWGYEQYF.

This clonotype was seen ten or more times. This chain connects TRBV4-3 to TRBJ2-3, with a tentative D call TRBD2 (5 bases). Deletions cut 0 bases from V and 0 bases from J, with 7 bases between. This CDR3 is built from 15 residues. CDR1 and CDR2 from the germline V gene are LGHNA and YSLEER. The DNA of the CDR3 is TGCGCCAGCAGCCAAGAAAAGCGGAGCACAGATACGCAGTATTTT. Its protein is CASSQEKRSTDTQYF.

This clonotype has a count of ten or more. The chain combines TRBV7-9 with TRBJ1-1; D is possibly TRBD1 (6 bases). Germline loops: CDR1 SEHNR, CDR2 FQNEAQ (reference sequence). V was clipped by 3 bases and J by 11 bases, with 16 bases between them. The CDR3 is made up of 13 amino acids. CDR3 DNA sequence: TGTGCCAGCAGCTTCATCGGGGGGACACCGGCTTTCTTT. Translated, it gives CASSFIGGTPAFF.

This clonotype was counted many times. The chain couples TRBV18 to TRBJ1-1, with unresolved D. Germline V gene sequence: CDR1 KGHSH, CDR2 LQKENI. The germline V and J ends were trimmed by 4 bases and 4 bases, with 4 bases remaining between them. The CDR3 consists of 11 residues. CDR3 nucleotides: TGTGCCAGCTCACAGGGCACTGAAGCTTTCTTT. Translated, it gives CASSQGTEAFF.

This clonotype was seen at least ten times. The chain has TRBV10-3 and TRBJ2-1, with a weak D call TRBD2 (6 bases). With 4 bases removed from V and 5 bases from J, the gap between germline ends came to 15 bases. This CDR3 region has 15 residues. Germline V gene data show CDR1 as ENHRY and CDR2 as SYGVKD. DNA of the CDR3: TGTGCCATCAGTGGCATGGTCCGCGGGGACAATGAGCAGTTCTTC. Amino acids: CAISGMVRGDNEQFF.